This record looks at one T cell receptor beta chain sequence and its context. Its antigen is currently unknown. This entry is derived from a study of blood T cells in healthy people across ages. Using a J-beta primer mix together with a sample-barcoded 5' primer, a second PCR was run for roughly 7 to 11 cycles. Each TCR beta cDNA got a 12-nucleotide random molecular identifier. TCRdb passed the 5' RACE reads through MiXCR, listing each CDR3 protein once. The data hold fewer than 900,000 distinct CDR3 sequences, with 35% to 45% observed a single time. The CDR3 sequence is 15 residues long. V was shortened by 1 base and J by 2 bases, with 6 bases between the two germline ends. Germline V lookup: CDR1 SNHLY, CDR2 FYNNEI. Overall study findings and caveats: The percentage of naive T cells correlated strongly with TCR beta diversity. Donor CMV infection status was unknown, possibly confounding age-related changes in expanded clonotypes. Roughly linearly, TCR beta diversity per million T cells fell as age increased.

This clonotype was obtained from a woman aged 55-69 years in good health. Sequencing was performed on blood. The genes are TRBV2 and TRBJ2-6, with a possible D match to TRBD1 (5 bases). The CDR3 DNA reads as TGTGCCAGCAGTGAAGAGGGGACTGGGGCCAACGTCCTGACTTTC. It codes for CASSEEGTGANVLTF.